This T cell receptor (beta chain) originates from a study of PD-L1 blockade in urothelial cancer. Locally advanced or metastatic urothelial carcinoma was diagnosed in the patients. Sequencing was performed with immunoSEQ multiplex PCR; in TCRdb, only in-frame clones are kept and a portion is missing. Of about 30,000 clones in the sample, about 87% are singletons; the top ten hold around 3.6%. This CDR3 comprises 14 residues. The ends lost 6 bases at V and 6 bases at J; junction bases unmatched: 10. Germline V gene sequence: CDR1 SQVTM, CDR2 ANQGSEA. This clonotype was sampled from a man aged 45-65 years with urothelial cancer. The material sequenced was PBMCs, taken around atezolizumab (anti-PD-L1) treatment. The rearrangement uses TRBV29-1 and TRBJ2-7; 11 bases fit TRBD1. The CDR3 region is CSVARTGGAFEQYF. CDR3 nucleotides: TGCAGCGTGGCCAGGACAGGGGGCGCATTCGAGCAGTACTTC.